This TCR beta chain stems from a study of cytomegalovirus exposure and HLA in healthy donors. The study, taken as a whole, reports: Among TCR beta chains, those listed as cytomegalovirus-associated numbered some 170.

With 60 Vbeta and 13 Jbeta primers, the PCR was carried out. Generated by immunoSEQ multiplex PCR, the TCRdb table keeps only in-frame clones and is missing some. The repertoire includes around 100,000 clones, roughly 80% of them detected once, and 3.5% to 4.5% sits in the top ten. With respect to this clone: Its antigen is undetermined.

This CDR3 contains 16 residues. The trim removed 5 bases at V and 5 bases at J, leaving 7 bases unmatched. From germline, CDR1 is LNHDA and CDR2 SQIVND (reference sequence). The genes are TRBV19 and TRBJ2-5; TRBD2 matches at 14 bases. This TCR derives from a man aged 50-59 years in good health and CMV-seropositive. Sequences were obtained from PBMCs. This chain's CDR3 is CASSPRRLAGGETQYF. CDR3 coding DNA: TGTGCCAGTAGTCCCCGTCGACTAGCGGGAGGGGAGACCCAGTACTTC.